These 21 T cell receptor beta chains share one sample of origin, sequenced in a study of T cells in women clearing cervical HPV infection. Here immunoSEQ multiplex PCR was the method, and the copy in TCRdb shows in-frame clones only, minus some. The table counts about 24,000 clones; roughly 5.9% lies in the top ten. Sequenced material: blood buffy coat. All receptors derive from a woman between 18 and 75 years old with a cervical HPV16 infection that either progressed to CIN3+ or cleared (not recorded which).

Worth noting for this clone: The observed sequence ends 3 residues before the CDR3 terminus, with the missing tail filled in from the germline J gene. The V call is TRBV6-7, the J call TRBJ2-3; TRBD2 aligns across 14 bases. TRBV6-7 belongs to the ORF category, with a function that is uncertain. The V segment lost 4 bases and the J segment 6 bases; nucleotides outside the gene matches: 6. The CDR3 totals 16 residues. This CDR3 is CASSFPGLAGEDTQYF. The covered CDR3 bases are TGTGCCAGCAGTTTCCCGGGACTAGCGGGAGAGGATACG.

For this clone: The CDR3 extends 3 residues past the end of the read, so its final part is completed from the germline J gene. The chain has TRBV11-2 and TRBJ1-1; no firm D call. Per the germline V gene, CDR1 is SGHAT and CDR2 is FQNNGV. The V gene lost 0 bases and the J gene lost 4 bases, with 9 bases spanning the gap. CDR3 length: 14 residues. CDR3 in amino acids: CASSLDTQSTEAFF. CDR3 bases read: TGTGCCAGCAGCTTAGACACCCAGAGCACTGAA.

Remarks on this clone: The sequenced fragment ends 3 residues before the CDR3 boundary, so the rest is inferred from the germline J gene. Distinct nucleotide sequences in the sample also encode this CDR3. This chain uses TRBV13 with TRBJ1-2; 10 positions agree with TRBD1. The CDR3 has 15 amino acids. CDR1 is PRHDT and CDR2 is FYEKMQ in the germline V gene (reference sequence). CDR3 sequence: CASSLGGQGVGGYTF. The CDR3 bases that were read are TGTGCCAGCAGCTTAGGCGGACAGGGGGTAGGAGGA.

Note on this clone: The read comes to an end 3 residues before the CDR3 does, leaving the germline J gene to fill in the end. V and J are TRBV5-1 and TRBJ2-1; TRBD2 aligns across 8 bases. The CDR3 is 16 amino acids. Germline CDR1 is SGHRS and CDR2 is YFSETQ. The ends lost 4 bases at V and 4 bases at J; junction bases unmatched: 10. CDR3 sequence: CASSLRITGGYNEQFF. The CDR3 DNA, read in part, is TGCGCCAGCAGCCTCCGTATTACGGGGGGGTACAATGAG.

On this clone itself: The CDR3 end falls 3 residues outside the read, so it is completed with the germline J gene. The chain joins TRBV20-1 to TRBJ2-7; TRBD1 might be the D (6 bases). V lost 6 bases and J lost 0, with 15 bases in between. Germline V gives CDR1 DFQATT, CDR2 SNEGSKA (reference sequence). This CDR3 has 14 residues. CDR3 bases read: TGCAGTGCAACCGGGACACTAAGCTCCTACGAG. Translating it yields CSATGTLSSYE. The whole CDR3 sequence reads CSATGTLSSYEQYF.

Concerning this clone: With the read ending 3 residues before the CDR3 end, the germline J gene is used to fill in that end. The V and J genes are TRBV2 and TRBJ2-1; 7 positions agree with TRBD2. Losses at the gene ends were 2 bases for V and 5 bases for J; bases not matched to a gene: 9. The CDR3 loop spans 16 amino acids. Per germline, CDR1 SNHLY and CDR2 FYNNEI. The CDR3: CASSETLLAENNEQFF. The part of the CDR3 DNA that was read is TGTGCCAGCAGTGAAACTCTCCTAGCGGAAAACAATGAG. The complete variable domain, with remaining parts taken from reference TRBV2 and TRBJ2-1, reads EPEVTQTPSHQVTQMGQEVILRCVPISNHLYFYWYRQILGQKVEFLVSFYNNEISEKSEIFDDQFSVERPDGSNFTLKIRSTKLEDSAMYFCASSETLLAENNEQFFGPGTRLTVL.

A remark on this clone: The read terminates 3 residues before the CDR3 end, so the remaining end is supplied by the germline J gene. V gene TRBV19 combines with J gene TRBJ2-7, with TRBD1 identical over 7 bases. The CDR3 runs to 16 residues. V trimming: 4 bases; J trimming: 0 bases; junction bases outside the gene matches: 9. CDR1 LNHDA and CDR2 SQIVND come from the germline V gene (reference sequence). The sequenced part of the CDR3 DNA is TGTGCCAGTAGTAGACACCGGACAGGTGTCTCCTACGAG. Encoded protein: CASSRHRTGVSYE. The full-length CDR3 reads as CASSRHRTGVSYEQYF.

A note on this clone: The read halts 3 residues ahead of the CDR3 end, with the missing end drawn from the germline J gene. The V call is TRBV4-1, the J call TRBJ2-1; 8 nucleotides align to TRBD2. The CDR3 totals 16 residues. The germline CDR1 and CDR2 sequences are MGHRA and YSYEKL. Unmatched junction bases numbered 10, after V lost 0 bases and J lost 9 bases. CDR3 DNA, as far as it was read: TGCGCCAGCAGCCAAGATGGTCAAGCGGGAGTGCGTGAG. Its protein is CASSQDGQAGVRE. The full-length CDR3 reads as CASSQDGQAGVREQFF.

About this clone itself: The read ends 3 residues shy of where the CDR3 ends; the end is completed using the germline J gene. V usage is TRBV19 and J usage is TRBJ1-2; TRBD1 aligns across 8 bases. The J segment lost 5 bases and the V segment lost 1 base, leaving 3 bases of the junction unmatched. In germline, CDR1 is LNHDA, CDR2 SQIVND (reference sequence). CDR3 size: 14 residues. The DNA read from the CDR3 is TGTGCCAGTAGTATAGCCGGGACAGGATATGGC. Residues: CASSIAGTGYG. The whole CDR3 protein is CASSIAGTGYGYTF.

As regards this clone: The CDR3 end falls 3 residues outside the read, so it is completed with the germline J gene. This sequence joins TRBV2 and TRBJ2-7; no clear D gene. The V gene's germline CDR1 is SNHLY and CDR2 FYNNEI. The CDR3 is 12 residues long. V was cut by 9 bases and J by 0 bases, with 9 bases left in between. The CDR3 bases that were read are TGTGCCAGTTACATGAGCTCCTACGAG. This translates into CASYMSSYE. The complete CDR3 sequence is CASYMSSYEQYF.

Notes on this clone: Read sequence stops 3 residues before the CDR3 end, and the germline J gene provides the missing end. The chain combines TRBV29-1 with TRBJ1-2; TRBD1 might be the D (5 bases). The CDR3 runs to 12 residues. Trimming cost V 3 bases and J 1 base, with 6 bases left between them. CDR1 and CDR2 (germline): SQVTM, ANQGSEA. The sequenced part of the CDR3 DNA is TGCAGCGTTGACAGGGATAACTATGGC. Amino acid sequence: CSVDRDNYG. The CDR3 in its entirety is CSVDRDNYGYTF.

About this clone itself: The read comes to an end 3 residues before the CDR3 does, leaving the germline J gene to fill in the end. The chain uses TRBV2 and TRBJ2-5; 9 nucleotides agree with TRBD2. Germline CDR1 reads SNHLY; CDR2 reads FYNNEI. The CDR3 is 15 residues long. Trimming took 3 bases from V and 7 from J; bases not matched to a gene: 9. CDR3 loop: CASSEASGVPGTQYF. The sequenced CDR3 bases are TGTGCCAGCAGTGAGGCTAGCGGGGTTCCGGGGACC.

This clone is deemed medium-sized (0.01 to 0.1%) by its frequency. Partial CDR3 DNA: TGCAGTGCTCCCAGGGCCACAGGGCTTGCAACTAATGAAAAA. This translates into CSAPRATGLATNEK. In full, the CDR3 reads CSAPRATGLATNEKLFF. The chain links TRBV20-1 to TRBJ1-4; tentatively, D is TRBD1 (6 bases). The CDR3 end lies 3 residues beyond the end of the read and is filled in from the germline J gene. CDR1 DFQATT and CDR2 SNEGSKA come from the germline V gene (reference sequence). The CDR3 spans 17 residues. Trimming removed 5 bases at V and 0 bases at J, with 19 bases between.

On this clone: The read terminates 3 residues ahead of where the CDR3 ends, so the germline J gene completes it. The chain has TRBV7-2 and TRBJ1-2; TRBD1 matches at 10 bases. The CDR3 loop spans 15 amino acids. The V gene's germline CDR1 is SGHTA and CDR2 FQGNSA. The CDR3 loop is CASSPAAGQGSGYTF. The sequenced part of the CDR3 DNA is TGTGCCAGCAGCCCAGCTGCGGGACAGGGGTCGGGC.

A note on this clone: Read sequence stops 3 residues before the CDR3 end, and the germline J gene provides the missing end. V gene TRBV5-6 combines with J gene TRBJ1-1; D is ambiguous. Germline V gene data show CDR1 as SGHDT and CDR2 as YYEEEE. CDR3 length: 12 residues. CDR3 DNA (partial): TGTGCCAGCAGCTTGACCGCCAAAGGA. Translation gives CASSLTAKG. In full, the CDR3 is CASSLTAKGAFF.

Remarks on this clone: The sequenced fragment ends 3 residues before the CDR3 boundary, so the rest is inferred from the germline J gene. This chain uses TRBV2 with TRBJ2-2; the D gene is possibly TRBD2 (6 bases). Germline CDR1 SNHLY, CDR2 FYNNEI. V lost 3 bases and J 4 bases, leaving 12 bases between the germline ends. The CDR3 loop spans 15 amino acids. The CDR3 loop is CASSEVLASTGELFF. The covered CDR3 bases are TGTGCCAGCAGTGAGGTTCTAGCGTCCACCGGGGAG. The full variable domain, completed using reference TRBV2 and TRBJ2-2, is EPEVTQTPSHQVTQMGQEVILRCVPISNHLYFYWYRQILGQKVEFLVSFYNNEISEKSEIFDDQFSVERPDGSNFTLKIRSTKLEDSAMYFCASSEVLASTGELFFGEGSRLTVL.

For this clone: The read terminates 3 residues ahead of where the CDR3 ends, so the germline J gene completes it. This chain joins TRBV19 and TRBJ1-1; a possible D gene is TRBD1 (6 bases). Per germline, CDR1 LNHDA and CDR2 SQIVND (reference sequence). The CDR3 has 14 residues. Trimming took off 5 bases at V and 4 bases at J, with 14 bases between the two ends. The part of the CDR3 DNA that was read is TGTGCCAGTAGTTCCCCCCAGGGGCTCACTGAA. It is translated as CASSSPQGLTE. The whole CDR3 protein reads CASSSPQGLTEAFF. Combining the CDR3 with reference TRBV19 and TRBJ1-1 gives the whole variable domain DGGITQSPKYLFRKEGQNVTLSCEQNLNHDAMYWYRQDPGQGLRLIYYSQIVNDFQKGDIAEGYSVSREKKESFPLTVTSAQKNPTAFYLCASSSPQGLTEAFFGQGTRLTVV.

Partial CDR3 DNA: TGTGCCAGCAGCTTAAACCCAGGGGGATCCTACGAC. Encoded protein: CASSLNPGGSYD. The full CDR3 is CASSLNPGGSYDYTF. The chain links TRBV7-3 to TRBJ1-2, with 7 positions matching TRBD1. Coverage ceases 3 residues before the CDR3 finishes, and the germline J gene fills in the end. This CDR3 is built from 15 residues. The germline gives CDR1 SGHTA, CDR2 FQGTGA.

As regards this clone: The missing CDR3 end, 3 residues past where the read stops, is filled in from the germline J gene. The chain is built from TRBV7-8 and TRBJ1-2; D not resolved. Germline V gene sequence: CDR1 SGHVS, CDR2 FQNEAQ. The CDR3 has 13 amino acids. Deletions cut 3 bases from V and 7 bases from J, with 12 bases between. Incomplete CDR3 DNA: TGTGCCAGCAGCTTCTTCGACGGGGTTGGC. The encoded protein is CASSFFDGVG. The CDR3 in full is CASSFFDGVGYTF.

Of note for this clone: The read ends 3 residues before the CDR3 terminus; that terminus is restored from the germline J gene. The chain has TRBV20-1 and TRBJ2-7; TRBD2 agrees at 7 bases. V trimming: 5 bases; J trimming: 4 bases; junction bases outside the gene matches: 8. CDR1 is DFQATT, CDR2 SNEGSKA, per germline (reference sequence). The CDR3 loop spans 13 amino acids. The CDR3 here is CSAGGVDWYEQYF. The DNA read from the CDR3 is TGCAGTGCTGGGGGGGTTGATTGGTACGAG.

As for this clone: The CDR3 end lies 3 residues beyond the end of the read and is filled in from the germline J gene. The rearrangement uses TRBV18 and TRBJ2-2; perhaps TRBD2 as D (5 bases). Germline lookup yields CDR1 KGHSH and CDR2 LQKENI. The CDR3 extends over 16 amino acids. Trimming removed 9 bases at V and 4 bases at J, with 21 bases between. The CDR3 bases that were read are TGTGCCAGTCTACCGAGGACGGCCGCGGGCACCGGGGAG. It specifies CASLPRTAAGTGE. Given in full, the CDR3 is CASLPRTAAGTGELFF.